This TCR beta chain stems from a study of blood T cell repertoires in COVID-19. Germline assignment: CDR1 SGHVS and CDR2 FQNEAQ. Trimming took off 1 base at V and 5 bases at J, with 11 bases between the two ends. CDR3 length equals 15 residues. Here immunoSEQ multiplex PCR was the method, and the copy in TCRdb shows in-frame clones only, minus some. Of fewer than 350,000 clones listed, 80% to 90% were seen once; the top ten hold around 4.4%. The receptor was isolated from a middle-aged woman with acute COVID-19. The chain recombines TRBV7-8 with TRBJ1-4; perhaps TRBD1 as D (6 bases). The sample taken for sequencing was PBMCs or T cells enriched from blood (not recorded which). CDR3 bases: TGTGCCAGCAGCTTAGACAGGGTGGGGAATGAAAAACTGTTTTTT. This encodes CASSLDRVGNEKLFF.